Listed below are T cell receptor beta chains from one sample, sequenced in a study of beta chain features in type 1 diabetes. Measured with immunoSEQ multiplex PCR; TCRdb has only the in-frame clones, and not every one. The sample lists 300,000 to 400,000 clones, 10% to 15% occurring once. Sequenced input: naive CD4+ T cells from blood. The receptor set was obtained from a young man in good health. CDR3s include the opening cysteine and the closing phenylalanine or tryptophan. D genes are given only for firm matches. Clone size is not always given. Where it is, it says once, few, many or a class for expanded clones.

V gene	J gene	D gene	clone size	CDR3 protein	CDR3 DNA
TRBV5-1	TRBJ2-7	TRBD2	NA	CASSLTTSSGAYEQYF	TGCGCCAGCAGCCTTACAACCTCTAGCGGGGCCTACGAGCAGTACTTC
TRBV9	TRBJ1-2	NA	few	CASSVGRGRGYTF	TGTGCCAGCAGCGTAGGACGCGGGAGAGGCTACACCTTC
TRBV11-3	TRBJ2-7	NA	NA	CASSPGTALAEQYF	TGTGCCAGCAGCCCGGGGACTGCTTTGGCCGAGCAGTACTTC
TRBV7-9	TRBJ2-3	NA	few	CASSRATDTQYF	TGTGCCAGCAGCCGAGCCACAGATACGCAGTATTTT
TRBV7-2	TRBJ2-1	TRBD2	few	CASSLVGTSALYNEQFF	TGTGCCAGCAGCTTAGTAGGTACTAGCGCCCTTTACAATGAGCAGTTCTTC
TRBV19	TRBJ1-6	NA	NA	CASSRGKQRQYSPLHF	TGTGCCAGTAGTAGAGGAAAGCAGCGGCAATATTCACCCCTCCACTTT
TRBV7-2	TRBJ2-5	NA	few	CASSPQIQETQYF	TGTGCCAGCAGCCCCCAGATACAAGAGACCCAGTACTTC
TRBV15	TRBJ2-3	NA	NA	CATSIRRERRDTQYF	TGTGCCACCAGCATCAGGCGAGAAAGAAGGGATACGCAGTATTTT
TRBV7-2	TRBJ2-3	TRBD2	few	CASTKGSGGADTQYF	TGTGCCAGCACGAAGGGAAGCGGGGGGGCAGATACGCAGTATTTT
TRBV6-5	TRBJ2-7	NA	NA	CASVGQLYEQYF	TGTGCCAGCGTGGGACAACTCTACGAGCAGTACTTC
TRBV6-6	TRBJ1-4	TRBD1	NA	CASSYSVSGRGIF	TGTGCCAGCAGTTACTCGGTTAGCGGCAGGGGGATTTTT
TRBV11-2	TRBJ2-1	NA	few	CASSLDTREQFF	TGTGCCAGCAGCTTAGATACTAGGGAGCAGTTCTTC
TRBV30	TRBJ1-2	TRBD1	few	CVEGAYGYTF	TGTGTGGAGGGGGCCTATGGCTACACCTTC
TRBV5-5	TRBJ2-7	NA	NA	CASSSAGTGVYEQYF	TGTGCCAGCAGCTCTGCCGGGACGGGAGTCTACGAGCAGTACTTC
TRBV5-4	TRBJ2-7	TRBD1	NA	CASSYQGAQGEQYF	TGTGCCAGCAGTTATCAGGGGGCGCAGGGTGAGCAGTACTTC
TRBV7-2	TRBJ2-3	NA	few	CASSLGLAADTQYF	TGTGCCAGCAGCTTAGGGCTAGCTGCGGATACGCAGTATTTT
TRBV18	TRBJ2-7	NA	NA	CASSPGAKGSYEQYF	TGTGCCAGCTCACCGGGGGCAAAGGGGTCCTACGAGCAGTACTTC
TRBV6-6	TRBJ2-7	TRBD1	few	CASRHRGDSYEQYF	TGTGCCAGCAGACACAGGGGGGACTCCTACGAGCAGTACTTC
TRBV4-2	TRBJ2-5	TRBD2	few	CASSQEGRGLAGESETQYF	TGTGCCAGCAGCCAAGAAGGAAGGGGGCTAGCGGGAGAATCGGAGACCCAGTACTTC
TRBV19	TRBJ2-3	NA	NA	CASSAADTQYF	TGTGCCAGTAGTGCGGCAGATACGCAGTATTTT